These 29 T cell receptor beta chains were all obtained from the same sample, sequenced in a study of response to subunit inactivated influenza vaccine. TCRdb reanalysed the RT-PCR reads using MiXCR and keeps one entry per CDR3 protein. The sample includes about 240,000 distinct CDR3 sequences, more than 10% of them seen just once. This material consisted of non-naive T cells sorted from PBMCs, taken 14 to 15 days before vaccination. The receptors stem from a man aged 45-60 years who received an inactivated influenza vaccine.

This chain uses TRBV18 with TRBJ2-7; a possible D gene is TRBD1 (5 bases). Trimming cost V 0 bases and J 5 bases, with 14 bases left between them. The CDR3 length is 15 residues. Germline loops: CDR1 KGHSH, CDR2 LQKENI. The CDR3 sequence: CASSPPGRARNEQYF. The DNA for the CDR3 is TGTGCCAGCTCACCACCGGGCAGGGCTCGAAACGAGCAGTACTTC.

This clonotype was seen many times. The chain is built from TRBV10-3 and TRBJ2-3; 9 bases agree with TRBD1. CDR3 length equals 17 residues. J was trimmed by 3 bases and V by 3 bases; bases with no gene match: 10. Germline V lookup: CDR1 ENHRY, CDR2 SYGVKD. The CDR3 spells CAISDPQGGQGTDTQYF. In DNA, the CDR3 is TGTGCCATCAGTGATCCCCAAGGGGGACAGGGAACAGATACGCAGTATTTT.

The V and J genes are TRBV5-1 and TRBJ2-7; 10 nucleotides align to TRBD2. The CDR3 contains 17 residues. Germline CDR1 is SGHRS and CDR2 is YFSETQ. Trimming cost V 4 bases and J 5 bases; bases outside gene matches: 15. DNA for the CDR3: TGCGCCAGCAGCCGGCTTCCGGGACTAGCGCTAGGGGACGAGCAGTACTTC. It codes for CASSRLPGLALGDEQYF.

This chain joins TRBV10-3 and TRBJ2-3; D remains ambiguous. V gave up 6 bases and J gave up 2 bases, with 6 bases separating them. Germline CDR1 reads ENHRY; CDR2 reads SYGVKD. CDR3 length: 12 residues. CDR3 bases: TGTGCCATCAGGGCTGACACAGATACGCAGTATTTT. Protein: CAIRADTDTQYF.

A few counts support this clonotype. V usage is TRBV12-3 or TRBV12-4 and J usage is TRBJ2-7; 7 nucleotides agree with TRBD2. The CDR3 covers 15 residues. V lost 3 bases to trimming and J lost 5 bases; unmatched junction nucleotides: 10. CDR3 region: CASSFMVGTIDEQYF. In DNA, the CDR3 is TGTGCCAGCAGTTTTATGGTCGGGACTATCGACGAGCAGTACTTC.

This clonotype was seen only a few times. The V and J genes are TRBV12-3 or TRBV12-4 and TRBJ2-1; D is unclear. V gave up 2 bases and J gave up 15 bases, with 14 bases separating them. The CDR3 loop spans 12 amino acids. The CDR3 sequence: CASSLTASQAFF. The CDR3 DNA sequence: TGTGCCAGCAGTTTAACGGCTAGTCAGGCGTTCTTC.

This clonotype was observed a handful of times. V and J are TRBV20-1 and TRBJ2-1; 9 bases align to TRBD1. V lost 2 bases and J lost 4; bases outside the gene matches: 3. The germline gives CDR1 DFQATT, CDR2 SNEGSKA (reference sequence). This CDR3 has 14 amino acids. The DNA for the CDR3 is TGCAGTGCTAGACCCGGGACAGGGTACAATGAGCAGTTCTTC. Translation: CSARPGTGYNEQFF.

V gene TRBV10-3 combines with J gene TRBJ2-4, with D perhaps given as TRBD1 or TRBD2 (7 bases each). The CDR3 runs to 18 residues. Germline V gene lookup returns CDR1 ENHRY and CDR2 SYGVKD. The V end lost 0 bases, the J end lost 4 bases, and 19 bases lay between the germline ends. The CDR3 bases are TGTGCCATCAGTGAGTCGTCAATGGGGGGGACAGTAAAAAACATTCAGTACTTC. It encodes CAISESSMGGTVKNIQYF.

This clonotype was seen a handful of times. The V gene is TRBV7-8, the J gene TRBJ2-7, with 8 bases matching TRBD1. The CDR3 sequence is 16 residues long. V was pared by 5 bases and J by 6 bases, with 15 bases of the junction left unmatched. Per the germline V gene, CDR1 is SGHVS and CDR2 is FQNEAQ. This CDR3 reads CASSARTGSSSVEQYF. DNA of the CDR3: TGTGCCAGCAGCGCGCGGACAGGGAGTTCGTCTGTCGAGCAGTACTTC.

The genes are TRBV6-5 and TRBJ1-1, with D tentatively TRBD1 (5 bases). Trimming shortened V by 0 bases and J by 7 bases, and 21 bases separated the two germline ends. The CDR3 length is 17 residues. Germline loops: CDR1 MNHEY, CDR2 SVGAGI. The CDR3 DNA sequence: TGTGCCAGCAGTTACTCGGCCGATATCAGGGACCACAATGAAGCTTTCTTT. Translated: CASSYSADIRDHNEAFF.

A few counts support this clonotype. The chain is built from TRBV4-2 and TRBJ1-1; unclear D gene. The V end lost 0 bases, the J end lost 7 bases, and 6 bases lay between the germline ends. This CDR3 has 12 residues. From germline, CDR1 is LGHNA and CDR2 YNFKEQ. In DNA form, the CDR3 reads TGTGCCAGCAGCCAAGAGAGGAATGAAGCTTTCTTT. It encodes CASSQERNEAFF.

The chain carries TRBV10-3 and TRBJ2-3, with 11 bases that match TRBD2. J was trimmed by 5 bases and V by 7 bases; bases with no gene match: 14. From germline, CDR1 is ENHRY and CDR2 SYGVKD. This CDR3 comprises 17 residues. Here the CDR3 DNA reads TGTGCCATCAACCCCGGGTTAGCGGGAGGGTTGGGAGATACGCAGTATTTT. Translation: CAINPGLAGGLGDTQYF.

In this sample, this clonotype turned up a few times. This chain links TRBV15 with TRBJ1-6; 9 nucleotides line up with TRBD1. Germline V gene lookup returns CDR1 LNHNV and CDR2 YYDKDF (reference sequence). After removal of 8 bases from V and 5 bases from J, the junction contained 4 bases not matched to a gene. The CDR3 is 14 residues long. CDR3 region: CATRRTGDNSPLHF. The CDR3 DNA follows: TGTGCCACCCGTAGGACAGGGGATAATTCACCCCTCCACTTT.

The CDR3 reads CASSQGLAYETQYF. Written as DNA, the CDR3 is TGCGCCAGCAGCCAAGGGCTAGCGTATGAGACCCAGTACTTC. The chain carries TRBV4-1 and TRBJ2-5, with D tentatively TRBD2 (6 bases). The CDR3 consists of 14 residues. V lost 1 base and J 5 bases, leaving 11 bases between the germline ends. Germline V lookup: CDR1 MGHRA, CDR2 YSYEKL.

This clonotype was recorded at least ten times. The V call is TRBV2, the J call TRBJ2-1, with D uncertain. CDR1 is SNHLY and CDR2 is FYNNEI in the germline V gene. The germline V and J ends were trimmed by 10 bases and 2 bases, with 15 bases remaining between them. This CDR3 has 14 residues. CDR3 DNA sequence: TGTGCCACCGCCTATAGCAGGACCTACAATGAGCAGTTCTTC. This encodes CATAYSRTYNEQFF.

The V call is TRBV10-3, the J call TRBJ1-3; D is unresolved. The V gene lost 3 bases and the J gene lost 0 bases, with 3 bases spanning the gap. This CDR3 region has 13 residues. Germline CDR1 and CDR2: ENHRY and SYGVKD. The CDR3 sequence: CAISDISGNTIYF. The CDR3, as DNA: TGTGCCATCAGTGATATCTCTGGAAACACCATATATTTT.

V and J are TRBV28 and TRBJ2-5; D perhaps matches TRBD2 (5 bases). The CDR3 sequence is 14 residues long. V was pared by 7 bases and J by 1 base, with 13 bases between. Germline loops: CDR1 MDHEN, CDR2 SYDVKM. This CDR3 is CASTQRPTQETQYF. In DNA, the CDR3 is TGTGCCAGCACACAGCGGCCTACCCAAGAGACCCAGTACTTC.

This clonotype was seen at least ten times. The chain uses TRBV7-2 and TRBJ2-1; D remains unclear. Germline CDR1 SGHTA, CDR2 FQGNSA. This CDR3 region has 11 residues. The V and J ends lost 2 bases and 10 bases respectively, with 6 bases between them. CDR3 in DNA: TGTGCCAGCAGCTTATTCCGCGAGCAGTTCTTC. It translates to CASSLFREQFF.

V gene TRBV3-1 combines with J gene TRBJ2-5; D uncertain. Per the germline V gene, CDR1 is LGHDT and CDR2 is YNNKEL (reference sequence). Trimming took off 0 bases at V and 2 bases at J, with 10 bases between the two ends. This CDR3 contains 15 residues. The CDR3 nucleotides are TGTGCCAGCAGCCAAGAGGGCGCCCGTCAAGAGACCCAGTACTTC. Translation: CASSQEGARQETQYF.

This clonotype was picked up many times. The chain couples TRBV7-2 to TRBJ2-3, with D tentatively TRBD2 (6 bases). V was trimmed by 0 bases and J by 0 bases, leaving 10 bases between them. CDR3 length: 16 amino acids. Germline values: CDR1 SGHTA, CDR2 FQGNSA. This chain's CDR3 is CASSLAAGGSTDTQYF. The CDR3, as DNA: TGTGCCAGCAGCTTAGCCGCCGGGGGTAGCACAGATACGCAGTATTTT.

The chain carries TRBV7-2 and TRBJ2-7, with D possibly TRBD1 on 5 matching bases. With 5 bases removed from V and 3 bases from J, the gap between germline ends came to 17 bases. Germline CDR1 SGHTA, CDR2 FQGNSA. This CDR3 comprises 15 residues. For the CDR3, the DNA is TGTGCCAGCAGCGTTGGGGCGGAATCCTACTACGAGCAGTACTTC. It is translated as CASSVGAESYYEQYF.

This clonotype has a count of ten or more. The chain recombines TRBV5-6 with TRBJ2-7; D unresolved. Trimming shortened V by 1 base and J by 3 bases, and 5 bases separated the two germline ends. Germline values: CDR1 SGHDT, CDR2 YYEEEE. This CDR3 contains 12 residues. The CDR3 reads CASSLINYEQYF. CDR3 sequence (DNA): TGTGCCAGCAGCTTGATTAACTACGAGCAGTACTTC.

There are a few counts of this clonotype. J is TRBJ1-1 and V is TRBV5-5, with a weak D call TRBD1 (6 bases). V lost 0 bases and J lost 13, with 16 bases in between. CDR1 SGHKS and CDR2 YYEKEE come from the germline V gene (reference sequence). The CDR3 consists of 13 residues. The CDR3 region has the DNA TGTGCCAGCAGCTTGGCCCGGACAGCCAAAGGTTTCTTT. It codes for CASSLARTAKGFF.

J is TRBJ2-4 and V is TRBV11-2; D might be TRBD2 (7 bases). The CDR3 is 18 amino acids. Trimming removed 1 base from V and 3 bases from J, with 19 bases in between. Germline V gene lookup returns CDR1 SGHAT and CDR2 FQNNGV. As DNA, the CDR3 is TGTGCCAGCAGCTTAGTCCAGGGGCCGCGGGGGCGCAAAAACATTCAGTACTTC. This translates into CASSLVQGPRGRKNIQYF.

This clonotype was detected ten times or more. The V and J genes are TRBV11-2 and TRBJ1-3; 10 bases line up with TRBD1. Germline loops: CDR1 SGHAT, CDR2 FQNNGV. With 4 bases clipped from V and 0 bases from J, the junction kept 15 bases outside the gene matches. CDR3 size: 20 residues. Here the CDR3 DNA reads TGTGCCAGCAGCTACCCGGGACAGGGGCCGAGAAGAAGCTCTGGAAACACCATATATTTT. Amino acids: CASSYPGQGPRRSSGNTIYF.

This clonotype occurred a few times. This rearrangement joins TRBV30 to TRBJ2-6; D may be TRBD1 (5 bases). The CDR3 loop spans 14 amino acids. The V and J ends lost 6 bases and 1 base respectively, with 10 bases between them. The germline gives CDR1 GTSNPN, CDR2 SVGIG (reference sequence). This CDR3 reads CACRWTSGANVLTF. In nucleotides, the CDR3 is TGTGCCTGTCGTTGGACATCTGGGGCCAACGTCCTGACTTTC.

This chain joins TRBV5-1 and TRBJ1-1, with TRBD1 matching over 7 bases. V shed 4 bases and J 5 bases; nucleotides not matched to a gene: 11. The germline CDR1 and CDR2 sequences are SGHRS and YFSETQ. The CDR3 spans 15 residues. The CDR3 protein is CASSIGTVEGTEAFF. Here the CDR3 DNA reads TGCGCCAGCAGCATAGGGACAGTCGAAGGGACTGAAGCTTTCTTT.

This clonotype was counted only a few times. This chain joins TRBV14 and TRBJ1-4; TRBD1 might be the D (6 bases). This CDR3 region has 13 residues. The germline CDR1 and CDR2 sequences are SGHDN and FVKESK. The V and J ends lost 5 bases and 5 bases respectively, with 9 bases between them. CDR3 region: CASSKGGNEKLFF. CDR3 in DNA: TGTGCCAGCAGCAAGGGGGGAAATGAAAAACTGTTTTTT.

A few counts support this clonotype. For the CDR3, the DNA is TGTGCCAGCAGCCAATCCCTAGTTGCAGTGGAGTTCTTC. The encoded protein is CASSQSLVAVEFF. V usage is TRBV14 and J usage is TRBJ2-1; D call uncertain. The CDR3 is 13 amino acids. Germline CDR1 reads SGHDN; CDR2 reads FVKESK. Trimming shortened V by 2 bases and J by 14 bases, and 16 bases separated the two germline ends. The variable domain in full, with the rest retrieved from reference TRBV14 and TRBJ2-1, is EAGVTQFPSHSVIEKGQTVTLRCDPISGHDNLYWYRRVMGKEIKFLLHFVKESKQDESGMPNNRFLAERTGGTYSTLKVQPAELEDSGVYFCASSQSLVAVEFFGPGTRLTVL.